Listed below are T cell receptor beta chains from one sample, sequenced in a study of blood T cells in healthy people across ages. MiXCR, applied by TCRdb to the 5' RACE reads, yields one record per CDR3 protein. The sample shows 1.5 million to 2 million distinct CDR3 sequences, roughly 49% of them seen only once. Sequences were obtained from blood. All receptors derive from a woman aged 40 to 49 in good health. Each CDR3 is given with its conserved first and last residue. A D gene is named only where the DNA matches it firmly. Part of the rows lack a size; the others show once, few, many or a class for expanded clones.

>NA|TRBV7-2|TRBJ2-3|NA
TGTGCCAGCAGGAGCCGAATCACAGATACGCAGTATTTT
CASRSRITDTQYF
>TRBD2|TRBV12-3/TRBV12-4|TRBJ2-5|NA
TGTGCCAGCAGTTTGACTAGCGGGGCGTGGGAGACCCAGTACTTC
CASSLTSGAWETQYF
>TRBD2|TRBV4-3|TRBJ2-3|few
TGCGCCAGCAGCCAAGACCCAGCGGGGGCTACAGATACGCAGTATTTT
CASSQDPAGATDTQYF
>TRBD2|TRBV20-1|TRBJ2-1|NA
TGCAGTGCCCCTAGTTTAAATGCGCCACGTAGCGGGAGCTCCTACAATGAGCAGTTCTTC
CSAPSLNAPRSGSSYNEQFF
>TRBD1|TRBV6-5|TRBJ2-7|few
TGTGCCAGCAGCCTAGACAGGGCTGGCGAGCAGTACTTC
CASSLDRAGEQYF
>NA|TRBV7-6|TRBJ2-1|NA
TGTGCCAGCAACCTTAGGGCGGGGGCAGCAAACAATGAGCAGTTCTTC
CASNLRAGAANNEQFF
>TRBD2|TRBV6-1|TRBJ2-1|NA
TGTGCCAGCAGTCCCGGTGGTAGCGGGGGGCCATACAATGAGCAGTTCTTC
CASSPGGSGGPYNEQFF
>NA|TRBV10-3|TRBJ2-1|NA
TGTGCCATCAGTGATGACGGGGGGCAGCAGTTCTTC
CAISDDGGQQFF
>NA|TRBV20-1|TRBJ2-5|NA
TGCAGTGCTCGCCCTGGGGGCACGGAGACCCAGTACTTC
CSARPGGTETQYF
>NA|TRBV5-1|TRBJ1-6|few
TGTGCCAGCAGCTTGGAGGGAAGCTCCTATAATTCACCCCTCCACTTT
CASSLEGSSYNSPLHF
>NA|TRBV28|TRBJ2-7|NA
TGTGCCTGCAGCCGACAGGCCCCTCTCTACGAGCAGTACTTC
CACSRQAPLYEQYF
>TRBD2|TRBV20-1|TRBJ2-7|once
TGCAGTGTTAGAGATGGGCCTAGCGGGGGGACCTGGAATTTTTACGAGCAGTACTTC
CSVRDGPSGGTWNFYEQYF
>NA|TRBV4-3|TRBJ2-4|NA
TGCGCCAGCAGCCAAGACTGGGCAGGGTTGGGAAACATTCAGTACTTC
CASSQDWAGLGNIQYF
>NA|TRBV15|TRBJ2-5|NA
TGTGCCACCAGCAGACCACTGCAGACCCAGTACTTC
CATSRPLQTQYF
>TRBD1|TRBV7-2|TRBJ2-6|NA
TGTGCCAGCAGCGGAATCGGACAGGGAAGGACTGGGGCCAACGTCCTGACTTTC
CASSGIGQGRTGANVLTF
>NA|TRBV6-5|TRBJ2-2|NA
TGTGCCAGCAGTTACTCCGGGACGGCCACCGGGGAGCTGTTTTTT
CASSYSGTATGELFF
>TRBD1|TRBV4-2|TRBJ1-2|NA
TGTGCCAGCAGCCATGGGACAGGGCCTAACTATGGCTACACCTTC
CASSHGTGPNYGYTF
>TRBD2|TRBV12-3/TRBV12-4|TRBJ2-7|NA
TGTGCCAGCAGTTTAGGTCTAGCGGGGGCCCCCTACGAGCAGTACTTC
CASSLGLAGAPYEQYF
>NA|TRBV24-1|TRBJ2-1|few
TGTGCCACCGGAGGAGGAATGGATGAGCAGTTCTTC
CATGGGMDEQFF
>NA|TRBV4-3|TRBJ2-3|NA
TGCGCCAGCAGCCAAGAAGGGCCAGGGTGTCCAGATACGCAGTATTTT
CASSQEGPGCPDTQYF
>NA|TRBV6-4|TRBJ2-2|NA
TGTGCCAGCAGTGCCGGACAACCGAACACCGGGGAGCTGTTTTTT
CASSAGQPNTGELFF
>NA|TRBV6-2/TRBV6-3|TRBJ1-5|NA
TGTGCCAGCACAAGTAAGTGGGACAATCAGCCCCAGCATTTT
CASTSKWDNQPQHF
>NA|TRBV20-1|TRBJ2-7|NA
TGCAGTGCTACCTTGACAGTGGGGGCCGAGCAGTACTTC
CSATLTVGAEQYF
>TRBD1|TRBV12-3/TRBV12-4|TRBJ2-7|NA
TGTGCCAGCAGGGGGGACAGAAACTCCTACAATGAGCAGTACTTC
CASRGDRNSYNEQYF
>NA|TRBV5-1|TRBJ1-6|NA
TGCGCCAGCAGCTTGCCGGGCTGGAACTCACCCCTCCACTTT
CASSLPGWNSPLHF
>NA|TRBV7-6|TRBJ2-1|NA
TGTGCCAGCAGCCTATACCCGATTGGGAGCTCCTACAATGAGCAGTTCTTC
CASSLYPIGSSYNEQFF
>TRBD2|TRBV27|TRBJ2-4|few
TGTGCCAGCAGAGAACACGGGGGGGACATTCAGTACTTC
CASREHGGDIQYF
>NA|TRBV4-3|TRBJ2-2|NA
TGCGCCAGCAGCCAAGTGTCAAGGACCGGGGAGCTGTTTTTT
CASSQVSRTGELFF
>NA|TRBV7-2|TRBJ2-3|few
TGTGCCAGCAGCTCCGTCTTAGGAACAGATACGCAGTATTTT
CASSSVLGTDTQYF
>NA|TRBV29-1|TRBJ2-1|few
TGCAGCGCCCCGCAGGGGGGGCTAAACAATGAGCAGTTCTTC
CSAPQGGLNNEQFF
>TRBD1|TRBV5-5|TRBJ2-5|NA
TGTGCCGGCAGCTCCACAGGGGAGTCGGAGACCCAGTACTTC
CAGSSTGESETQYF
>TRBD2|TRBV5-1|TRBJ2-5|few
TGCGCCAGCAGCCCCGGGACTAGCGGGGAGGAACAGTACTTC
CASSPGTSGEEQYF
>NA|TRBV4-2|TRBJ1-2|NA
TGTGCCAGCAGCCAAGATACAAGAGGGTTGGGCTACACCTTC
CASSQDTRGLGYTF
>TRBD1|TRBV7-2|TRBJ2-7|NA
TGTGCCAGCGGGACAGGGCTCGGCGAGCAGTACTTC
CASGTGLGEQYF
>TRBD1|TRBV6-2/TRBV6-3|TRBJ1-5|once
TGTGCCAGCAGTTACGGGACAGGGAGTCAGCCCCAGCATTTT
CASSYGTGSQPQHF
>NA|TRBV7-3|TRBJ2-3|NA
TGTGCCAGCAGCTTAAAGGGGGTGGCTGGTGCGGGGATGGACTATACGCAGTATTTT
CASSLKGVAGAGMDYTQYF
>TRBD2|TRBV5-1|TRBJ2-1|NA
TGCGCCAGCAGCTCGGGACTAGCGGGGGCCCCAAGCTATGAGCAGTTCTTC
CASSSGLAGAPSYEQFF
>TRBD2|TRBV4-1|TRBJ2-1|NA
TGCGCCAGCAGCCAAGACCGTAGCGGGGCCAACTACAATGAGCAGTTCTTC
CASSQDRSGANYNEQFF
>NA|TRBV29-1|TRBJ1-2|NA
TGCAGCGTCACGCGGGGGGTTCGGGGCTACACCTTC
CSVTRGVRGYTF
>TRBD1|TRBV6-1|TRBJ1-2|NA
TGTGCCAGCAGCCGAGCCGGGACAGGGGTCAGCTCTGGTGGCTACACCTTC
CASSRAGTGVSSGGYTF
>NA|TRBV7-2|TRBJ2-5|NA
TGTGCCAGCAGCTTAGTGGGGAGACGGGAGGAGACCCAGTACTTC
CASSLVGRREETQYF
>NA|TRBV7-9|TRBJ1-1|few
TGTGCCAGCAGCTTACGCGAGCAGGGGAACACTGAAGCTTTCTTT
CASSLREQGNTEAFF
>TRBD2|TRBV7-3|TRBJ2-1|few
TGTGCCAGCAGCCATGTAGAGCGGGGGCTAAACAATGAGCAGTTCTTC
CASSHVERGLNNEQFF
>NA|TRBV4-3|TRBJ2-2|NA
TGCGCCAGCAGCCAAGATCGATCGTGGAGGGCCGGGGAGCTGTTTTTT
CASSQDRSWRAGELFF
>TRBD1|TRBV6-5|TRBJ2-1|NA
TGTGCCAGCAGGACGGGACAGGGTAAGAATGAGCAGTTCTTC
CASRTGQGKNEQFF
>TRBD2|TRBV20-1|TRBJ2-1|few
TGCAGTGCTAGAGATTGGGCTAGCGGAGAGTACAATGAGCAGTTCTTC
CSARDWASGEYNEQFF
>NA|TRBV28|TRBJ1-4|NA
TGTGCCAGCAGTTTTCCCAGGGACCATGAAAAACTGTTTTTT
CASSFPRDHEKLFF
>TRBD1|TRBV29-1|TRBJ1-2|few
TGCAGCGTTGAAGATTCGGACAGGGGCTATGGCTACACCTTC
CSVEDSDRGYGYTF
>NA|TRBV6-5|TRBJ2-6|NA
TGTGCCAGCCAAGGGTCATTGGGTAGTGGGGCCAACGTCCTGACTTTC
CASQGSLGSGANVLTF
>NA|TRBV7-9|TRBJ1-2|few
TGTGCCAGCAGCTCGTCCGGGGGGCTGAGCTATGGCTACACCTTC
CASSSSGGLSYGYTF
>TRBD2|TRBV20-1|TRBJ2-1|few
TGCAGTGCTAGAGGAGGAGCGGGGGTTTCCTACAATGAGCAGTTCTTC
CSARGGAGVSYNEQFF
>NA|TRBV9|TRBJ2-3|NA
TGTGCCAGCAGCGTAAGGGATACTGGAGCAGATACGCAGTATTTT
CASSVRDTGADTQYF
>NA|TRBV21-1|TRBJ2-7|NA
TGTGCCAGCAGCAAAGCGCTGGGAGGGGAAGGTCGAGGGTACGAGCAGTACTTC
CASSKALGGEGRGYEQYF
>TRBD2|TRBV7-2|TRBJ2-7|NA
TGTGCCAGCAGCTTAGCGTCGTCTAGCGGGGGGTACGAGCAGTACTTC
CASSLASSSGGYEQYF
>TRBD2|TRBV29-1|TRBJ2-5|NA
TGCAGCGTTGCACTAGCGGGGGGTGGAGAGACCCAGTACTTC
CSVALAGGGETQYF
>NA|TRBV5-1|TRBJ2-5|NA
TGCGCCAGCAGCCAGCACAGGGTCCAAGAGACCCAGTACTTC
CASSQHRVQETQYF
>NA|TRBV10-3|TRBJ1-5|NA
TGTGCCATCAGTGAACGTGGTCTTAGCAATCAGCCCCAGCATTTT
CAISERGLSNQPQHF
>NA|TRBV3-1|TRBJ1-2|NA
TGTGCCAGCAGCCAAGCATCAGGGGCCCATGGCTACACCTTC
CASSQASGAHGYTF
>NA|TRBV10-2|TRBJ2-7|NA
TGCGCCAGCAGGAAGGACGGATATAGCTCCTACGAGCAGTACTTC
CASRKDGYSSYEQYF